These 32 T cell receptor beta chains originate from one sample sequenced in a study of Ad26.COV2.S vaccination and SARS-CoV-2 variants. Some clones are missing from TCRdb's copy, which holds only in-frame ones; the method was immunoSEQ multiplex PCR. This repertoire shows hundreds of thousands of clones, less than 90% found once; its top ten account for about 10%. Treatment here: 15 to 20 received Ad26.COV2.S at low or high dose, single or two shots; several received placebo; per-sample allocation not given. Material that was analyzed had been drawn on day 63 after the first vaccine or placebo injection. Sequencing was performed on peripheral blood, taken in a trial of Ad26.COV2.S vaccine versus placebo. These receptors were taken from a person between 18 and 60 years old who received the Ad26.COV2.S COVID-19 vaccine or a placebo.

CDR3 nucleotides: TGCAGCGTTCCGGGACAGGGGAACGAGCAGTACTTC. Protein sequence: CSVPGQGNEQYF. The genes are TRBV29-1 and TRBJ2-7; TRBD1 aligns across 10 bases. Germline V gene data show CDR1 as SQVTM and CDR2 as ANQGSEA. Losses at the gene ends were 5 bases for V and 5 bases for J; bases not matched to a gene: 3. The CDR3 totals 12 residues.

The rearrangement links TRBV11-2 to TRBJ1-1; D gene ambiguous. This CDR3 has 15 amino acids. Germline V gives CDR1 SGHAT, CDR2 FQNNGV. V lost 0 bases to trimming and J lost 0 bases, with 8 bases between them. CDR3 protein: CASSLDRTMNTEAFF. DNA of the CDR3: TGTGCCAGCAGCTTAGATAGGACTATGAACACTGAAGCTTTCTTT. Looking up the rest from reference TRBV11-2 and TRBJ1-1 gives the full variable domain: EAGVAQSPRYKIIEKRQSVAFWCNPISGHATLYWYQQILGQGPKLLIQFQNNGVVDDSQLPKDRFSAERLKGVDSTLKIQPAKLEDSAVYLCASSLDRTMNTEAFFGQGTRLTVV.

This chain uses TRBV30 with TRBJ2-1, with 8 nucleotides matching TRBD2. V was clipped by 7 bases and J by 5 bases; unmatched bases: 13. Germline-derived CDR1 and CDR2 are GTSNPN and SVGIG (reference sequence). CDR3 size: 15 residues. The DNA for the CDR3 is TGTGCCTCCGGAAAGACTAGCGTGTTAAACAATGAGCAGTTCTTC. Amino acids: CASGKTSVLNNEQFF. Together with reference TRBV30 and TRBJ2-1, the CDR3 gives the full variable domain: SQTIHQWPATLVQPVGSPLSLECTVEGTSNPNLYWYRQAAGRGLQLLFYSVGIGQISSEVPQNLSASRPQDRQFILSSKKLLLSDSGFYLCASGKTSVLNNEQFFGPGTRLTVL.

The chain links TRBV18 to TRBJ2-1; 14 bases map to TRBD2. The CDR3 length is 20 residues. The germline V gene encodes CDR1 KGHSH and CDR2 LQKENI. J was trimmed by 2 bases and V by 1 base; bases with no gene match: 10. CDR3 sequence (DNA): TGTGCCAGCTCACCACTCCGACTAGCGGGGGGGCTAAAGACCTACAATGAGCAGTTCTTC. Its protein product is CASSPLRLAGGLKTYNEQFF.

The J gene is TRBJ2-3, the V gene TRBV10-1, with D possibly TRBD1 on 6 matching bases. Germline values: CDR1 WNHNN, CDR2 SYGVQD (reference sequence). V was cut by 4 bases and J by 1 base, with 9 bases left in between. This CDR3 region has 14 residues. The CDR3 sequence: CASSGQAGTDTQYF. The CDR3 DNA reads TGCGCCAGCAGTGGACAGGCTGGCACAGATACGCAGTATTTT.

The chain joins TRBV2 to TRBJ1-4; maybe TRBD1 (6 bases). This CDR3 has 15 amino acids. Germline lookup yields CDR1 SNHLY and CDR2 FYNNEI. Trimming removed 6 bases at V and 2 bases at J, with 13 bases between. The CDR3 DNA sequence: TGTGCCAGCAGCCCCCAGGGGAGCACTAATGAAAAACTGTTTTTT. Translated: CASSPQGSTNEKLFF.

The chain has TRBV19 and TRBJ1-5; 7 positions match TRBD1. Looked up from germline, CDR1 is LNHDA and CDR2 is SQIVND (reference sequence). This CDR3 is 15 amino acids long. V lost 4 bases to trimming and J lost 1 base; unmatched junction nucleotides: 4. CDR3 region: CASSTRQGSNQPQHF. CDR3 DNA sequence: TGTGCCAGTAGTACTAGACAGGGAAGCAATCAGCCCCAGCATTTT.

The rearrangement uses TRBV6-1 and TRBJ2-7; 8 nucleotides agree with TRBD1. V shed 3 bases, J shed 3 bases, and the junction held 10 bases outside the gene matches. Germline V gives CDR1 MNHNS, CDR2 SASEGT. The CDR3 runs 16 residues. CDR3 in amino acids: CASSDFRTGLFYEQYF. The CDR3 DNA reads TGTGCCAGCAGTGATTTCAGGACAGGGCTTTTCTACGAGCAGTACTTC.

This rearrangement joins TRBV4-3 to TRBJ1-5; D call uncertain. With 1 base removed from V and 0 bases from J, the gap between germline ends came to 4 bases. Germline-derived CDR1 and CDR2 are LGHNA and YSLEER. This CDR3 has 14 amino acids. In nucleotides, the CDR3 is TGCGCCAGCAGCCAAGGCCGTAGCAATCAGCCCCAGCATTTT. As protein: CASSQGRSNQPQHF.

The chain employs TRBV10-2 and TRBJ2-1, with 7 bases lining up with TRBD1. The CDR3 length is 14 residues. From germline, CDR1 is WSHSY and CDR2 SAAADI. Germline trimming cut 6 bases from V and 6 bases from J; bases unmatched to any gene: 8. CDR3 nucleotide sequence: TGCGCCAGCAGCTCCCGACAGGGCAGCAATGAGCAGTTCTTC. It translates to CASSSRQGSNEQFF.

The chain links TRBV12-5 to TRBJ1-5; no clear D. The CDR3 has 14 amino acids. Germline-derived CDR1 and CDR2 are LGHNT and FRNRAP. Trimming removed 1 base from V and 0 bases from J, with 4 bases in between. CDR3 nucleotides: TGTGCTAGTGGTTTGGGGGATAGCAATCAGCCCCAGCATTTT. Translating it yields CASGLGDSNQPQHF.

The chain uses TRBV28 and TRBJ1-2; D remains unclear. V was trimmed by 5 bases and J by 5 bases, leaving 24 bases between them. CDR3 length equals 17 residues. CDR1 and CDR2 from the germline V gene are MDHEN and SYDVKM. The CDR3 DNA sequence: TGTGCCAGCAGTCCATATATGGAGGGAGTCCACCAATATGGCTACACCTTC. It encodes CASSPYMEGVHQYGYTF.

The chain recombines TRBV7-2 with TRBJ2-7; TRBD1 is a possible D gene (6 bases). Trimming pared 7 bases from V and 4 bases from J, leaving 17 bases between. CDR3 size: 14 residues. Germline V lookup: CDR1 SGHTA, CDR2 FQGNSA. This CDR3 is CASIPEGTQYEQYF. The CDR3 bases are TGTGCCAGCATCCCAGAGGGGACACAATACGAGCAGTACTTC.

V and J are TRBV24-1 and TRBJ2-3; 12 bases fit TRBD1. Trimming at V came to 3 bases and at J to 3 bases, leaving 3 bases not matched to a gene. The germline V gene has CDR1 KGHDR and CDR2 SFDVKD. The length of the CDR3 is 16 residues. The CDR3: CATSDVGQGATDTQYF. CDR3 nucleotide sequence: TGTGCCACCAGTGATGTGGGACAGGGGGCGACAGATACGCAGTATTTT.

This chain uses TRBV7-2 with TRBJ1-4, with D uncertain. In germline, CDR1 is SGHTA, CDR2 FQGNSA. This CDR3 is 15 amino acids long. Between the trimmed V and J ends, which lost 1 base and 4 bases, there was a span of 10 bases. CDR3 sequence (DNA): TGTGCCAGCAGCTTAGGGGTCAAGATTAATGAAAAACTGTTTTTT. It translates to CASSLGVKINEKLFF.

The chain combines TRBV27 with TRBJ1-5; D is unresolved. Trimming took 3 bases from V and 4 from J, leaving 10 bases between them. From germline, CDR1 is MNHEY and CDR2 SMNVEV (reference sequence). The CDR3 covers 14 residues. The CDR3 sequence is CASSFSSVNQPQHF. CDR3 sequence (DNA): TGTGCCAGCAGTTTTAGTTCGGTAAATCAGCCCCAGCATTTT.

In the case of this clone: Other DNA sequences in this sample translate to the same CDR3. J is TRBJ1-2 and V is TRBV4-3; D ambiguous. Trimming removed 0 bases from V and 4 bases from J, with 9 bases in between. The CDR3 totals 14 residues. Germline assignment: CDR1 LGHNA and CDR2 YSLEER. This CDR3 reads CASSQDPGSYGYTF. The CDR3 region has the DNA TGCGCCAGCAGCCAAGATCCGGGTTCCTATGGCTACACCTTC.

CDR3: CASSFGVGSPLHF. CDR3 nucleotide sequence: TGTGCCAGCAGTTTCGGGGTGGGCTCACCCCTCCACTTT. The rearrangement uses TRBV28 and TRBJ1-6, with D uncertain. The CDR3 is made up of 13 amino acids. The germline V and J ends were trimmed by 3 bases and 10 bases, with 10 bases remaining between them. Germline CDR1 and CDR2: MDHEN and SYDVKM.

The chain is built from TRBV23-1 and TRBJ2-5; D tentatively reads TRBD1 or TRBD2 (6 bases each). TRBV23-1 is marked as an open reading frame, function uncertain. The CDR3 contains 13 residues. Between the trimmed V and J ends, which lost 8 bases and 4 bases, there was a span of 14 bases. For the CDR3, the DNA is TGCGCCAGCCCGGAGGGGGGAGGAGAGACCCAGTACTTC. Translating it yields CASPEGGGETQYF.

V and J are TRBV9 and TRBJ1-6, with D possibly being TRBD1 (5 bases). The CDR3 has 15 residues. The V gene's germline CDR1 is SGDLS and CDR2 YYNGEE. V dropped 3 bases and J dropped 7 bases, with 14 bases sitting between them. The CDR3 here is CASSAGTGMNSPLHF. CDR3 coding DNA: TGTGCCAGCAGCGCCGGGACGGGCATGAATTCACCCCTCCACTTT.

V usage is TRBV12-3 or TRBV12-4 and J usage is TRBJ1-2; D not certain. This CDR3 has 13 amino acids. The V gene lost 2 bases and the J gene lost 8 bases, with 12 bases spanning the gap. CDR3 amino acids: CASSLMADKGYTF. For the CDR3, the DNA is TGTGCCAGCAGTTTAATGGCCGATAAGGGCTACACCTTC.

The chain carries TRBV29-1 and TRBJ2-2; D may match TRBD1 or TRBD2 (6 bases each). Per germline, CDR1 SQVTM and CDR2 ANQGSEA. CDR3 length equals 15 residues. V was pared by 5 bases and J by 7 bases, with 20 bases between. The CDR3 sequence: CSVFGGQLSGGELFF. The CDR3 DNA follows: TGCAGCGTTTTCGGGGGCCAGCTTAGTGGCGGGGAGCTGTTTTTT.

This clone has more than one count but fewer than ten. The rearrangement uses TRBV7-2 and TRBJ2-3; D is possibly TRBD1 or TRBD2 (5 bases each). The germline V gene has CDR1 SGHTA and CDR2 FQGNSA. This CDR3 is built from 15 residues. The V and J ends lost 5 bases and 7 bases respectively, with 19 bases between them. The DNA of the CDR3 is TGTGCCAGCAGCAACCGGGACGCCGGGTTGAATACGCAGTATTTT. Protein: CASSNRDAGLNTQYF. The whole variable domain, filled in from reference TRBV7-2 and TRBJ2-3, reads GAGVSQSPSNKVTEKGKDVELRCDPISGHTALYWYRQSLGQGLEFLIYFQGNSAPDKSGLPSDRFSAERTGGSVSTLTIQRTQQEDSAVYLCASSNRDAGLNTQYFGPGTRLTVL.

The rearrangement uses TRBV28 and TRBJ2-3, with 8 nucleotides matching TRBD1. The V gene end was trimmed by 4 bases and the J gene end by 4 bases; junction bases not matched to a gene: 10. Germline CDR1 reads MDHEN; CDR2 reads SYDVKM. This CDR3 is 16 amino acids long. This chain's CDR3 is CASSSPDRGSSDTQYF. The CDR3 DNA reads as TGTGCCAGCAGTTCCCCTGACAGGGGTAGTTCAGATACGCAGTATTTT.

This clone appeared a single time. This chain connects TRBV7-2 to TRBJ2-3; 10 bases fit TRBD2. The J segment lost 3 bases and the V segment lost 3 bases, leaving 3 bases of the junction unmatched. In germline, CDR1 is SGHTA, CDR2 FQGNSA. The CDR3 contains 15 residues. This CDR3 reads CASSFASGSTDTQYF. CDR3 nucleotides: TGTGCCAGCAGCTTCGCTAGCGGGAGTACAGATACGCAGTATTTT.

V gene TRBV28 combines with J gene TRBJ2-3; 9 bases align to TRBD1. The V gene's germline CDR1 is MDHEN and CDR2 SYDVKM. The V segment lost 10 bases and the J segment 2 bases; nucleotides outside the gene matches: 10. This CDR3 is 15 amino acids long. The CDR3 loop is CATFGTGPSTDTQYF. The CDR3 coding sequence is TGTGCCACCTTTGGGACAGGGCCTTCCACAGATACGCAGTATTTT.

The chain links TRBV10-3 to TRBJ1-4, with 7 positions matching TRBD1. The CDR3 is 14 amino acids. With V trimmed by 10 bases and J by 6 bases, 11 bases remained unmatched. Germline CDR1 ENHRY, CDR2 SYGVKD. CDR3: CATNPGQNDEKLFF. The CDR3 DNA reads TGTGCCACCAACCCGGGACAGAATGATGAAAAACTGTTTTTT.

The CDR3 coding sequence is TGTGCCAGCAGTCGGTCGGGACAGGGCTACAATGAGCAGTTCTTC. Its protein is CASSRSGQGYNEQFF. The chain carries TRBV28 and TRBJ2-1, with 9 bases aligning to TRBD1. V shed 5 bases, J shed 3 bases, and the junction held 5 bases outside the gene matches. CDR3 length equals 15 residues. CDR1 and CDR2 (germline): MDHEN, SYDVKM.

The rearrangement uses TRBV4-1 and TRBJ2-2; a weak D match, TRBD1 (7 bases). V was cut by 4 bases and J by 8 bases, with 23 bases left in between. The V gene's germline CDR1 is MGHRA and CDR2 YSYEKL. The CDR3 runs to 17 residues. Here the CDR3 reads CASSPLQGQGGRGELFF. CDR3 DNA sequence: TGCGCCAGCAGCCCCTTACAGGGGCAGGGGGGAAGGGGGGAGCTGTTTTTT.

The chain recombines TRBV7-2 with TRBJ2-2, with 9 bases that match TRBD1. The V gene end was trimmed by 5 bases and the J gene end by 0 bases; junction bases not matched to a gene: 4. CDR1 SGHTA and CDR2 FQGNSA come from the germline V gene. CDR3 length: 16 residues. The CDR3 spells CASSARTGANTGELFF. CDR3 coding DNA: TGTGCCAGCAGCGCGAGGACAGGGGCGAACACCGGGGAGCTGTTTTTT.

The chain recombines TRBV27 with TRBJ2-3; TRBD2 agrees at 7 bases. Germline values: CDR1 MNHEY, CDR2 SMNVEV (reference sequence). V shed 3 bases, J shed 1 base, and the junction held 4 bases outside the gene matches. This CDR3 is built from 15 residues. CDR3 in DNA: TGTGCCAGCAGTTTGGGGGGGTCCGGCACAGATACGCAGTATTTT. Residues: CASSLGGSGTDTQYF.

The genes are TRBV4-3 and TRBJ2-1; the D is unclear. V was clipped by 0 bases and J by 5 bases, with 11 bases between them. The CDR3 contains 15 residues. Germline V gene sequence: CDR1 LGHNA, CDR2 YSLEER. The CDR3 reads CASSQDLGQHNEQFF. CDR3 coding DNA: TGCGCCAGCAGCCAAGATCTGGGCCAGCACAATGAGCAGTTCTTC.